This T cell receptor (beta chain) was recorded in a study of beta chain features in type 1 diabetes. Study in general: The study examined about 100,000,000 sorted cells across all samples.

cDNA synthesis used the whole RNA isolate, giving expressed TCRB sequences. Naive, central memory and regulatory T cell samples came to a mean of approximately 3.57 million reads. Using immunoSEQ multiplex PCR, the repertoire was profiled, and TCRdb retains in-frame clones only, with some absent. The sample lists hundreds of thousands of clones, about 14% occurring once. The CDR3 length is 13 residues. Germline V gene data show CDR1 as LNHDA and CDR2 as SQIVND (reference sequence). Trimming pared 6 bases from V and 9 bases from J, leaving 12 bases between. Points from the study as a whole: Any HLA-type effect on TCRB rearrangement remained unresolved here. Shortening of TCRB CDR3s, moderate but significant, appeared in all four CD4+ subsets of Type 1 diabetes patients.

Comment on this clone: What it binds is unknown.

Without exception, sorted populations had purity beyond 98%. The rearrangement links TRBV19 to TRBJ1-6; tentatively, D is TRBD1 (6 bases). Sequencing was performed on naive CD4+ T cells from blood. This receptor was obtained from a man between 18 and 35 years old with type 1 diabetes. The CDR3 here is CASRPQGRSPLHF. CDR3 sequence (DNA): TGTGCCAGTAGGCCACAGGGTCGTTCACCCCTCCACTTT.